These 16 T cell receptor beta chains were sequenced from one sample in a study of blood T cell repertoires in COVID-19. The assay was immunoSEQ multiplex PCR, and TCRdb's table has in-frame clones only and misses some. The repertoire has 120,000 to 150,000 clones, about 85% of them found once; the top ten carry about 2.5%. The sequencing sample was made of peripheral blood. These receptors were collected from a human donor with acute or convalescent COVID-19. The donor label of this sample is uncertain.

This chain joins TRBV20-1 and TRBJ2-3; D is unclear. V dropped 3 bases and J dropped 5 bases, with 6 bases sitting between them. The CDR3 is made up of 11 amino acids. Germline CDR1 DFQATT, CDR2 SNEGSKA (reference sequence). Here the CDR3 DNA reads TGCAGTGCTAGGGCTGGAGATACGCAGTATTTT. This sequence encodes CSARAGDTQYF.

This chain joins TRBV7-2 and TRBJ1-5, with unresolved D. Germline assignment: CDR1 SGHTA and CDR2 FQGNSA. The CDR3 extends over 14 amino acids. Trimming left V 3 bases short and J 7 bases short, with 13 bases between. CDR3 in DNA: TGTGCCAGCAGCTTTTCCCGGAGTGAACAGCCCCAGCATTTT. Its translation: CASSFSRSEQPQHF.

This clone was seen a few times. V usage is TRBV4-2 and J usage is TRBJ1-4; D unresolved. CDR1 is LGHNA, CDR2 YNFKEQ, per germline. The CDR3 sequence is 14 residues long. Trimming stripped 3 bases from V and 4 bases from J, with 9 bases between. CDR3 bases: TGTGCCAGCAGCCATACGCGGGGTAATGAAAAACTGTTTTTT. This translates into CASSHTRGNEKLFF.

The chain employs TRBV28 and TRBJ1-5, with 7 nucleotides matching TRBD1. CDR1 and CDR2 from the germline V gene are MDHEN and SYDVKM. V was pared by 4 bases and J by 3 bases, with 9 bases of the junction left unmatched. The CDR3 consists of 16 residues. In DNA form, the CDR3 reads TGTGCCAGCAGTTCGAAAAACAGGGGTAACAATCAGCCCCAGCATTTT. Protein sequence: CASSSKNRGNNQPQHF. The variable domain in full, completed from reference TRBV28 and TRBJ1-5, reads DVKVTQSSRYLVKRTGEKVFLECVQDMDHENMFWYRQDPGLGLRLIYFSYDVKMKEKGDIPEGYSVSREKKERFSLILESASTNQTSMYLCASSSKNRGNNQPQHFGDGTRLSIL.

V is TRBV18 and J is TRBJ2-7, with D possibly matching TRBD2 (5 bases). There are 14 residues in the CDR3. Germline V lookup: CDR1 KGHSH, CDR2 LQKENI. V lost 3 bases and J lost 5, with 14 bases in between. In DNA, the CDR3 is TGTGCCAGCTCACCTACCCTGGGAGAACACGAGCAGTACGTC. Protein: CASSPTLGEHEQYV.

The gene calls are TRBV19 and TRBJ1-1; 10 bases are a match to TRBD1. With V trimmed by 0 bases and J by 8 bases, 9 bases remained unmatched. The CDR3 sequence is 16 residues long. Germline V CDR1 and CDR2: LNHDA, SQIVND (reference sequence). CDR3 sequence: CASSIDLYRDRGEAFF. As DNA, the CDR3 is TGTGCCAGTAGTATAGATCTCTACCGGGACAGGGGAGAAGCTTTCTTT.

The CDR3 DNA is TGCGCCAGCAGCTTGCCCACGGGAGGGGGGGGTCTTACTGAAGCTTTCTTT. Its protein is CASSLPTGGGGLTEAFF. V usage is TRBV5-1 and J usage is TRBJ1-1, with D possibly matching TRBD1 (6 bases). The CDR3 loop spans 17 amino acids. The V end lost 1 base, the J end lost 5 bases, and 21 bases lay between the germline ends. The germline gives CDR1 SGHRS, CDR2 YFSETQ.

V and J are TRBV19 and TRBJ1-6; 8 bases are a match to TRBD1. The junction had 4 bases not matched to a gene; V was cut back by 5 bases and J by 7 bases. Germline V lookup: CDR1 LNHDA, CDR2 SQIVND (reference sequence). The CDR3 sequence is 14 residues long. CDR3 sequence reads: CASSRGQANSPLHF. The CDR3 coding sequence is TGTGCCAGTAGTCGGGGACAGGCCAATTCACCCCTCCACTTT.

The CDR3 DNA is TGTGCCAGCAGCTTAGTGCTAGGCAATCAGCCCCAGCATTTT. This encodes CASSLVLGNQPQHF. The chain combines TRBV7-2 with TRBJ1-5; D is undetermined. The CDR3 has 14 amino acids. Trimming took 1 base from V and 2 from J, leaving 6 bases between them. Germline V gene lookup returns CDR1 SGHTA and CDR2 FQGNSA. Full variable domain (remainder filled in from reference TRBV7-2 and TRBJ1-5): GAGVSQSPSNKVTEKGKDVELRCDPISGHTALYWYRQSLGQGLEFLIYFQGNSAPDKSGLPSDRFSAERTGGSVSTLTIQRTQQEDSAVYLCASSLVLGNQPQHFGDGTRLSIL.

The gene calls are TRBV7-2 and TRBJ2-7, with 9 bases identical to TRBD1. V was clipped by 7 bases and J by 5 bases; unmatched bases: 21. There are 18 residues in the CDR3. Germline CDR1 reads SGHTA; CDR2 reads FQGNSA. The CDR3: CASTERRGQGCPRHEQYV. For the CDR3, the DNA is TGTGCCAGCACAGAAAGGAGGGGACAGGGCTGTCCTCGCCACGAGCAGTACGTC.

With regard to this clone: The germline gene is not matched at one end of the junction; a read error may be the cause. The chain uses TRBV9 and TRBJ1-6; TRBD1 might be the D (6 bases). The CDR3 consists of 10 residues. From germline, CDR1 is SGDLS and CDR2 YYNGEE. The CDR3 bases are TGTGCCAGCAGCGAAGGGACACCCCGATTT. Its translation is CASSEGTPRF.

The rearrangement joins TRBV29-1 to TRBJ1-1; TRBD1 agrees at 7 bases. Germline V gene sequence: CDR1 SQVTM, CDR2 ANQGSEA. V dropped 5 bases and J dropped 4; count of bases not matched to a gene: 13. The CDR3 is 15 residues long. The CDR3: CSVPSLYRGSTEAFF. The CDR3 nucleotides are TGCAGCGTTCCGAGTCTCTACAGGGGAAGCACTGAAGCTTTCTTT. Supplemented by reference TRBV29-1 and TRBJ1-1, the full variable domain reads SAVISQKPSRDICQRGTSLTIQCQVDSQVTMMFWYRQQPGQSLTLIATANQGSEATYESGFVIDKFPISRPNLTFSTLTVSNMSPEDSSIYLCSVPSLYRGSTEAFFGQGTRLTVV.

The chain is built from TRBV4-2 and TRBJ2-2; 13 bases are a match to TRBD2. Germline V gene data show CDR1 as LGHNA and CDR2 as YNFKEQ. The V and J ends lost 6 bases and 6 bases, in that order; junction bases with no gene match: 4. The CDR3 sequence is 15 residues long. CDR3 bases: TGTGCCAGCAGACGGACTAGCGGGAGTTCCGGGGAGCTGTTTTTT. This encodes CASRRTSGSSGELFF.

The chain employs TRBV4-3 and TRBJ2-1; TRBD2 agrees at 8 bases. This CDR3 comprises 15 residues. V shed 6 bases, J shed 2 bases, and the junction held 6 bases outside the gene matches. Per the germline V gene, CDR1 is LGHNA and CDR2 is YSLEER. CDR3 nucleotide sequence: TGCGCCAGCAGTCAGATAGCGGGAACCTACAATGAGCAGTTCTTC. This translates into CASSQIAGTYNEQFF.

The chain carries TRBV25-1 and TRBJ2-4, with 9 bases aligning to TRBD1. Germline values: CDR1 MGHDK, CDR2 SYGVNS. J was trimmed by 6 bases and V by 1 base; bases with no gene match: 4. CDR3 length equals 15 residues. The DNA for the CDR3 is TGTGCCAGCAGTGAATCCGGACAGGGGACAAACATTCAGTACTTC. It translates to CASSESGQGTNIQYF.

V usage is TRBV9 and J usage is TRBJ1-4; 9 positions agree with TRBD1. The CDR3 totals 18 residues. V shed 3 bases, J shed 0 bases, and the junction held 9 bases outside the gene matches. The V gene's germline CDR1 is SGDLS and CDR2 YYNGEE. The CDR3 sequence: CASSARGQGRATNEKLFF. DNA for the CDR3: TGTGCCAGCAGCGCCCGAGGACAGGGGAGGGCAACTAATGAAAAACTGTTTTTT. Full variable domain (rest looked up from reference TRBV9 and TRBJ1-4): DSGVTQTPKHLITATGQRVTLRCSPRSGDLSVYWYQQSLDQGLQFLIQYYNGEERAKGNILERFSAQQFPDLHSELNLSSLELGDSALYFCASSARGQGRATNEKLFFGSGTQLSVL.